The following is a T cell receptor beta chain sequence with its context. Germline V gene data show CDR1 as SGDLS and CDR2 as YYNGEE. Losses at the gene ends were 4 bases for V and 3 bases for J; bases not matched to a gene: 10. The CDR3 runs 16 residues. This record comes from a study of cytomegalovirus exposure and HLA in healthy donors. Use of 60 Vbeta and 13 Jbeta primers characterized the PCR. The assay was immunoSEQ multiplex PCR, and TCRdb's table has in-frame clones only and misses some. This sample has 140,000 to 150,000 clones, with nearly 80% found just once. This receptor was taken from a man aged 40-50 years in good health and CMV-seropositive. The sequenced sample consisted of PBMCs. The V and J genes are TRBV9 and TRBJ2-3; 8 bases align to TRBD1. The DNA for the CDR3 is TGTGCCAGCAGCATACAGCAGGGGGCTGGGACAGATACGCAGTATTTT. Its protein product is CASSIQQGAGTDTQYF.